This T cell receptor (beta chain) was recorded in a study of T cell responses to AZD1222 COVID-19 vaccine. The protocol was immunoSEQ multiplex PCR, while the TCRdb copy is restricted to in-frame clones and leaves out a portion. Of approximately 100,000 clones detected, around 87% appear once; the ten largest clones hold approximately 12%. V gave up 1 base and J gave up 0 bases; unmatched junction bases: 4. CDR1 and CDR2 from the germline V gene are LGHNA and YNFKEQ. CDR3 length: 18 amino acids. The sample consisted of peripheral blood, taken on day 0 of AZD1222 vaccination. The chain carries TRBV4-2 and TRBJ2-6; 9 positions match TRBD1. The TCR comes from an adult in good health. The CDR3 region is CASSQGPGQGSGANVLTF. The CDR3 bases are TGTGCCAGCAGCCAAGGGCCGGGACAGGGCTCTGGGGCCAACGTCCTGACTTTC.